What follows describes a single TCR beta chain. The sample originates from a study of cytomegalovirus exposure and HLA in healthy donors. Method: immunoSEQ multiplex PCR; TCRdb's copy keeps in-frame clones and lacks some. Seen here are about 21,000 clones, approximately 97% observed once, and the top ten hold roughly a tenth. The CDR3 contains 13 residues. Germline CDR1 is MNHEY and CDR2 is SMNVEV (reference sequence). V dropped 4 bases and J dropped 3 bases, with 9 bases sitting between them. Sequences were obtained from PBMCs. This TCR derives from a man younger than 40 in good health and CMV-seropositive. V is TRBV27 and J is TRBJ1-1; possibly TRBD1 for D (5 bases). CDR3 bases: TGTGCCAGCAGTTCCGCAGGGTACACTGAAGCTTTCTTT. It encodes CASSSAGYTEAFF.